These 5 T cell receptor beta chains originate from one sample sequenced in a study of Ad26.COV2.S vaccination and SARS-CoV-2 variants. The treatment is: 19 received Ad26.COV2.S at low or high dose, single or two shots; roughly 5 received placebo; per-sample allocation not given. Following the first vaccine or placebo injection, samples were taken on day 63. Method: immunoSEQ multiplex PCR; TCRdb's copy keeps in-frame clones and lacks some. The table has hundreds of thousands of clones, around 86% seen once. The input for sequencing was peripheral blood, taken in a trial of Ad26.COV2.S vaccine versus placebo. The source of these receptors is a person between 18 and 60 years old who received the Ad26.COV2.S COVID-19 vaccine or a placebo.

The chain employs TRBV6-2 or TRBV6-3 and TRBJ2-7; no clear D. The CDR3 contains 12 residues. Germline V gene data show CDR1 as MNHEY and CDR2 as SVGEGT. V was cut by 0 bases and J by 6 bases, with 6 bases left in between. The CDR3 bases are TGTGCCAGCAGTTACTCGGGCGGCGAGCAGTACTTC. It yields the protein CASSYSGGEQYF.

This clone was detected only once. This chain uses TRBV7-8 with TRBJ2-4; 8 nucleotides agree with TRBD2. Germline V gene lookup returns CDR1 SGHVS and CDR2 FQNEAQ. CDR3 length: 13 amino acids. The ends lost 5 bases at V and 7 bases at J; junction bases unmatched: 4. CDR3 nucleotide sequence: TGTGCCAGCAGCCCCGGACTAGCCAACATTCAGTACTTC. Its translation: CASSPGLANIQYF.

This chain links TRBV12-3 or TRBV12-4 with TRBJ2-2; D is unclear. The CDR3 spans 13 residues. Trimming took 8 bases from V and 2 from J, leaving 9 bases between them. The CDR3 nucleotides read TGTGCCAGCCGAGCTGTTAACACCGGGGAGCTGTTTTTT. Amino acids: CASRAVNTGELFF.

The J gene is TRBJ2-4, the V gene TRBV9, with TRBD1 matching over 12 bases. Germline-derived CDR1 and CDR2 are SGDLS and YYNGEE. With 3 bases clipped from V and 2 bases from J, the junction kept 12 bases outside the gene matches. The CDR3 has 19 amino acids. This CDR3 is CASSASPGQGAGSKNIQYF. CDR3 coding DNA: TGTGCCAGCAGCGCCTCTCCGGGACAGGGGGCAGGGTCCAAAAACATTCAGTACTTC.

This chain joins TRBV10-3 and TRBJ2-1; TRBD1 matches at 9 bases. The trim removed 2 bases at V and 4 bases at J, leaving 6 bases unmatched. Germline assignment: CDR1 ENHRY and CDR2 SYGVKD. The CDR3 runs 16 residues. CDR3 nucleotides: TGTGCCATCAGTGAGCGACAGGGGGATCGGTACAATGAGCAGTTCTTC. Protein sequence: CAISERQGDRYNEQFF.